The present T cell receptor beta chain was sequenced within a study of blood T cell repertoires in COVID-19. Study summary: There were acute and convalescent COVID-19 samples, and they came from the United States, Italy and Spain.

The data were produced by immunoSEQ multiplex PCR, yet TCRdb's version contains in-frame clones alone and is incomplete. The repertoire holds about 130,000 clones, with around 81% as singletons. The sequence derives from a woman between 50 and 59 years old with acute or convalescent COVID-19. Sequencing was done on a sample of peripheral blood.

The CDR3 DNA is TGTGCCAGCAGCCAACAGGGGGCTGGGTCACCCCTCCACTTT. This translates into CASSQQGAGSPLHF. The V call is TRBV5-4, the J call TRBJ1-6; the match to TRBD1 covers 9 bases. Trimming cost V 4 bases and J 10 bases; bases outside gene matches: 6. Germline V CDR1 and CDR2: SGHNT, YYREEE (reference sequence). CDR3 length: 14 amino acids.